The present T cell receptor (beta chain) was sequenced within a study of T-cell reconstitution after alpha-beta-depleted transplantation in children (TCRdb year 2016). Context from the whole study: T-cell immune reconstitution after TCRalphabeta/CD19-depleted allogeneic hematopoietic cell transplantation in children was quantitatively tracked in the study by means of TCR repertoire profiling. Findings and caveats that apply to the study as a whole: The apparently early recovery of alphabetaT-cell counts about two months after transplant reportedly depended on only several hundred rapidly expanded clones that came from non-depleted graft cells. The frequencies of hyperexpanded clones fell over the following months, and after one year, T-cell counts and TCRbeta diversity were mostly attributed to newly produced T cells. In some patients, high TCRbeta diversity at day 60 was attributed to recipient T cells and intrathymic progenitors that had survived conditioning.

The method behind the library was PCR. Sequencer: Illumina HiSeq 2500. TCR library preparation used molecular barcoding, with unique molecular identifiers applied to normalize quantification of the TCRbeta repertoire. The public reads were quality trimmed at Q25 with fastp and then assembled into clones with MiXCR by TCRdb, keeping productive beta chains. For every CDR3 protein sequence, its rows merge into one entry that carries the most common genes and DNA. The sample table contains 550,000 to 600,000 distinct CDR3 sequences; only one count was recorded for 20% to 25% of them. In total, the top ten clones hold about 14% of the sample. The sample's treatment or condition label is to be understood as: allogeneic hematopoietic cell transplantation with graft depleted of TCRalphabeta T cells and CD19 B cells. The transplant recipients were children given TCRalphabeta/CD19-depleted allogeneic hematopoietic cell grafts.

Many counts were recorded for this clonotype. Its specific antigen is unknown. Per-base qualities were not stored, and no clone one base away is much larger. This specimen consisted of PBMCs, mostly from graft donor cells, obtained 360 days after TCRalphabeta/CD19-depleted stem cell transplant. This TCR was recovered from a boy less than two years old who had a stem cell transplant for acute myeloid leukemia, so the T cells may come from the graft donor.

In nucleotides, the sequence is TGTGCCAGCAGTTTCCGCGGACAGGGGAACACCGGGGAGCTGTTTTTT. This sequence encodes CASSFRGQGNTGELFF. The rearranged chain carries TRBV12-3 or TRBV12-4 and TRBJ2-2, and TRBD1 matches 8 of the central bases. Unmatched junction bases come to 4, with V trimmed by 3 bases and J by 1 base. The CDR3 measures 16 amino acids from cysteine to phenylalanine. Only the CDR3 portion is preserved as DNA: 48 bases, with reading frame beginning at the first base.